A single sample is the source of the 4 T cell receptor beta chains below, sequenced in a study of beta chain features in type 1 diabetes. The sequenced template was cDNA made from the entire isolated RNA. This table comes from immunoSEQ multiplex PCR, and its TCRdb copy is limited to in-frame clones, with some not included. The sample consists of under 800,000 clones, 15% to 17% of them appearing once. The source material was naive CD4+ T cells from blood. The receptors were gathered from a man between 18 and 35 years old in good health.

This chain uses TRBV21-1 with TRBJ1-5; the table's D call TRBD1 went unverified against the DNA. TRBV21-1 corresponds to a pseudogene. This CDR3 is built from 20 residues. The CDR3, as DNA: TGTGCCAGCAGCAGCCGGGACAGGGGCCATTACCTCTATAGCAATCAGCCCCAGCATTTT. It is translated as CASSSRDRGHYLYSNQPQHF.

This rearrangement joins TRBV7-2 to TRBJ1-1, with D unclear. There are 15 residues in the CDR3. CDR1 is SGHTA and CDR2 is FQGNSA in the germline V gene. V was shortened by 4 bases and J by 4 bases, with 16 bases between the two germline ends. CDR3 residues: CASSSERDTFTEAFF. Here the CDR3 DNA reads TGTGCCAGCAGCTCTGAGAGGGATACGTTCACTGAAGCTTTCTTT. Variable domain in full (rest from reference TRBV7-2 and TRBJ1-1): GAGVSQSPSNKVTEKGKDVELRCDPISGHTALYWYRQSLGQGLEFLIYFQGNSAPDKSGLPSDRFSAERTGGSVSTLTIQRTQQEDSAVYLCASSSERDTFTEAFFGQGTRLTVV.

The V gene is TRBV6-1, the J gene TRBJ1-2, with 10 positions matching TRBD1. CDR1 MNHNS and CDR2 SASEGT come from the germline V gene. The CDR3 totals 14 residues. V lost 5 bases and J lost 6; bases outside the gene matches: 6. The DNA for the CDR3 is TGTGCCAGCAGTAAGACAGGGGGCTTCGATGGCTACACCTTC. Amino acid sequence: CASSKTGGFDGYTF.

Here the CDR3 reads CASSVGDRERWHGYTF. CDR3 in DNA: TGTGCCAGCAGCGTGGGGGACCGCGAGCGGTGGCATGGCTACACCTTC. The chain carries TRBV9 and TRBJ1-2; a weak D match, TRBD1 (5 bases). Germline loops: CDR1 SGDLS, CDR2 YYNGEE. Trimming pared 2 bases from V and 6 bases from J, leaving 20 bases between. This CDR3 is 16 amino acids long.